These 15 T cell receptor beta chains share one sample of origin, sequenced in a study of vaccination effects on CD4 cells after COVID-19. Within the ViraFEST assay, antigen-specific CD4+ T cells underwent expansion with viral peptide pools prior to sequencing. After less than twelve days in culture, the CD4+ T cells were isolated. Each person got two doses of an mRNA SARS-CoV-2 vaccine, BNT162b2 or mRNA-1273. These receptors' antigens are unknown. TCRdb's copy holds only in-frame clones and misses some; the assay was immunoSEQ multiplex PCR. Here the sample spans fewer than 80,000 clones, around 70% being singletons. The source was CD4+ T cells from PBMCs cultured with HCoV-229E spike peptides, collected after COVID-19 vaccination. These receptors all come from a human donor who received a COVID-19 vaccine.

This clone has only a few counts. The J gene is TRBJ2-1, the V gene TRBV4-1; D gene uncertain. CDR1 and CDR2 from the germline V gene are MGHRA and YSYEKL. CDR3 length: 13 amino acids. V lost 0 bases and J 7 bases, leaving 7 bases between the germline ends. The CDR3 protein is CASSQDSLNEQFF. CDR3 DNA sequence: TGCGCCAGCAGCCAAGATAGCTTAAATGAGCAGTTCTTC.

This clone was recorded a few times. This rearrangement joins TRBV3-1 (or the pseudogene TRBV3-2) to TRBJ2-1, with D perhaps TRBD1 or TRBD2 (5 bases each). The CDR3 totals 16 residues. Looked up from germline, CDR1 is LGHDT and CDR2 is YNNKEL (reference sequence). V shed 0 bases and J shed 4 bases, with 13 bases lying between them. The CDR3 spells CASSQDLGTVYNEQFF. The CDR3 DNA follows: TGTGCCAGCAGCCAAGATTTAGGGACCGTATACAATGAGCAGTTCTTC.

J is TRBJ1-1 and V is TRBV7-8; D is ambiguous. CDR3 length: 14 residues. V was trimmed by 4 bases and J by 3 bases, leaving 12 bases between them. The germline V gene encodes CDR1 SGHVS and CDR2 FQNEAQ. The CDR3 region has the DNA TGTGCCAGCAGCTCCAAATCTTGGGACACTGAAGCTTTCTTT. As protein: CASSSKSWDTEAFF.

The CDR3 region has the DNA TGTGCCAGCAGCCAATTCTCGGGAGGGCCCACTGAAGCTTTCTTT. Translation: CASSQFSGGPTEAFF. The J gene is TRBJ1-1, the V gene TRBV6-2 or TRBV6-3; D uncertain. CDR3 length: 15 amino acids. V was shortened by 6 bases and J by 4 bases, with 18 bases between the two germline ends. In germline, CDR1 is MNHEY, CDR2 SVGEGT.

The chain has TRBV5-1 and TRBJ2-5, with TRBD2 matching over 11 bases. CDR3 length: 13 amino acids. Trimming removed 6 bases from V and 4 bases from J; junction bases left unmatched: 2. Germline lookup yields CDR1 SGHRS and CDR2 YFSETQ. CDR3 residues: CASTTSGGETQYF. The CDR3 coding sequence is TGCGCCAGCACAACTAGCGGGGGAGAGACCCAGTACTTC.

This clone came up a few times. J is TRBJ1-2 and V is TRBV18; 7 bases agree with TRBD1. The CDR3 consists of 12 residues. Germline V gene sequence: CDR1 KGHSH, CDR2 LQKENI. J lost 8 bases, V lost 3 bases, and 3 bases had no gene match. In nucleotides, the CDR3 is TGTGCCAGCTCACCGGACAGGAAGGGCTACACCTTC. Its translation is CASSPDRKGYTF.

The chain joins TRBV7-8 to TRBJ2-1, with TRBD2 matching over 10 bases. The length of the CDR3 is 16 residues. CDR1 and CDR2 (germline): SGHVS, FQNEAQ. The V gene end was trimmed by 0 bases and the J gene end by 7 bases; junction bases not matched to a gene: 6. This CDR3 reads CASSLARLAGKNEQFF. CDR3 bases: TGTGCCAGCAGCTTAGCACGACTAGCGGGTAAAAATGAGCAGTTCTTC.

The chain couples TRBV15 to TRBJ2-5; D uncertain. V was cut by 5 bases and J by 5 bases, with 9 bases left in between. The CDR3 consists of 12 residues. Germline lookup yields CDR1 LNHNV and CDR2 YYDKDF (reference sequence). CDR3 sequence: CATSAETETQYF. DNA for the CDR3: TGTGCCACCAGCGCCGAGACGGAGACCCAGTACTTC.

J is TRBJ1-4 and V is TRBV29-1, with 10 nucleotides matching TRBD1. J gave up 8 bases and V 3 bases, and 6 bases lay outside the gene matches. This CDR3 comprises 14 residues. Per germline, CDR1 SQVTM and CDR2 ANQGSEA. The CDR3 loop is CSVDLTGGGEKLFF. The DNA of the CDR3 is TGCAGCGTTGACCTGACAGGGGGCGGCGAAAAACTGTTTTTT.

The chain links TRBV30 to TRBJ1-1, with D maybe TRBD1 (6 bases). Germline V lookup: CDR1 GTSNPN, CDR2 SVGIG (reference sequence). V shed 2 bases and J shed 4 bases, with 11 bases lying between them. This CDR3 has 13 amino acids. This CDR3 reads CAWSRQATTEAFF. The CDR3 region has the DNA TGTGCCTGGAGTAGACAGGCGACCACTGAAGCTTTCTTT.

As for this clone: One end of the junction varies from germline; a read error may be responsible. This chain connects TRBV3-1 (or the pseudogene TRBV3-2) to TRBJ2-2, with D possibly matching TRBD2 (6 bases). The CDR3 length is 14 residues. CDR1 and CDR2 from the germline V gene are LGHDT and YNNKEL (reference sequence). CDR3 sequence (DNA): TGCCCGTACGGGGGTCCCCTTGGGACCGGGGAGCTGTTTTTT. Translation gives CPYGGPLGTGELFF.

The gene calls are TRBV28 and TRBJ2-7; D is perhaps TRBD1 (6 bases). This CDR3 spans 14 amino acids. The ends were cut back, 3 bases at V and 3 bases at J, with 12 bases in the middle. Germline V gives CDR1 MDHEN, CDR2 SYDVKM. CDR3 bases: TGTGCCAGCAGTTTCCTTCGAGGGGGCTACGAGCAGTACGTC. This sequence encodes CASSFLRGGYEQYV.

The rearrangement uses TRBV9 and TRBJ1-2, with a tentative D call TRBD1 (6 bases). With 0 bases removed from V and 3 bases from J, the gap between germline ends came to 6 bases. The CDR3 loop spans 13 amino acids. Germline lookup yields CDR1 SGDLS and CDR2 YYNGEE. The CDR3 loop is CASSVDRDYGYTF. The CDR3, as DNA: TGTGCCAGCAGCGTAGACAGGGACTATGGCTACACCTTC. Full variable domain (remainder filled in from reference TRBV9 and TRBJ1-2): DSGVTQTPKHLITATGQRVTLRCSPRSGDLSVYWYQQSLDQGLQFLIQYYNGEERAKGNILERFSAQQFPDLHSELNLSSLELGDSALYFCASSVDRDYGYTFGSGTRLTVV.

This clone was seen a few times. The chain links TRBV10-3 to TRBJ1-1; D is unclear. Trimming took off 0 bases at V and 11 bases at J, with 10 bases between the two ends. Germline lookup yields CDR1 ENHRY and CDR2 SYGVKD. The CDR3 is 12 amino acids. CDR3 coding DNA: TGTGCCATCAGTGAGTCCCAGGCGGCCGCTTTCTTT. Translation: CAISESQAAAFF.

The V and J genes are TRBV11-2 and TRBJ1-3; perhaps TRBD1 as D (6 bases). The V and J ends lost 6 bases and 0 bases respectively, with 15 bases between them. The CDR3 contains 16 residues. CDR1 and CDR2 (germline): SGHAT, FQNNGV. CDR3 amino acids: CASRIGGGSSGNTIYF. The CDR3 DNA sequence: TGTGCCAGCAGAATCGGAGGGGGAAGCTCTGGAAACACCATATATTTT.